The 25 T cell receptor beta chains below were found in one sample sequenced in a study of T cell changes during pregnancy in multiple sclerosis. This table comes from immunoSEQ multiplex PCR, and its TCRdb copy is limited to in-frame clones, with some not included. The table records about 120,000 clones, approximately 94% of them present only once. The sample consisted of peripheral blood, taken before pregnancy. These receptors were collected from a female donor with multiple sclerosis, enrolled in a pregnancy study.

This clone was seen just once. This chain connects TRBV15 to TRBJ2-3; D possibly corresponds to TRBD2 (5 bases). The CDR3 length is 16 residues. V lost 5 bases, J lost 1 base, and 16 bases lay in between. CDR1 and CDR2 from the germline V gene are LNHNV and YYDKDF (reference sequence). CDR3 nucleotides: TGTGCCACCAGCGGTCCCAGGACTTCTGGCACAGATACGCAGTATTTT. Its translation is CATSGPRTSGTDTQYF.

This sequence joins TRBV27 and TRBJ1-1; TRBD1 might be the D (5 bases). The germline CDR1 and CDR2 sequences are MNHEY and SMNVEV (reference sequence). V shed 7 bases and J shed 4 bases, with 25 bases lying between them. The CDR3 runs to 17 residues. The CDR3 protein is CASKGRADGSSGTEAFF. CDR3 nucleotide sequence: TGTGCCAGCAAGGGCAGGGCTGACGGATCAAGTGGCACTGAAGCTTTCTTT.

The count of this clone is one. CDR3 in DNA: TGCGCCAGCAGCTTGCGTCTAGGTCGAGCGAATGAGCAGTTCTTC. Amino acid sequence: CASSLRLGRANEQFF. This chain connects TRBV5-1 to TRBJ2-1; D remains unclear. This CDR3 region has 15 residues. Germline assignment: CDR1 SGHRS and CDR2 YFSETQ. The ends were cut back, 1 base at V and 7 bases at J, with 15 bases in the middle.

J is TRBJ2-3 and V is TRBV9; 9 nucleotides match TRBD2. The CDR3 length is 15 residues. Losses at the gene ends were 1 base for V and 5 bases for J; bases not matched to a gene: 5. Germline loops: CDR1 SGDLS, CDR2 YYNGEE. The CDR3 DNA reads as TGTGCCAGCAGCGTATCTAGCGGGGTTGTAGATACGCAGTATTTT. This sequence encodes CASSVSSGVVDTQYF.

J is TRBJ2-3 and V is TRBV29-1; 7 bases agree with TRBD1. V dropped 7 bases and J dropped 2; count of bases not matched to a gene: 3. The CDR3 contains 12 residues. The V gene's germline CDR1 is SQVTM and CDR2 ANQGSEA. The CDR3 protein is CSAGQNTDTQYF. CDR3 coding DNA: TGCAGCGCGGGACAGAACACAGATACGCAGTATTTT.

V and J are TRBV6-5 and TRBJ1-2; perhaps TRBD1 as D (6 bases). Trimming left V 5 bases short and J 5 bases short, with 12 bases between. CDR1 is MNHEY, CDR2 SVGAGI, per germline. CDR3 size: 13 residues. The CDR3 sequence: CASSPGQIYGYTF. The CDR3 DNA sequence: TGTGCCAGCAGTCCTGGACAGATTTATGGCTACACCTTC.

This clone was picked up one time. The V gene is TRBV28, the J gene TRBJ2-7, with D possibly TRBD2 on 6 matching bases. Between the trimmed V and J ends, which lost 5 bases and 5 bases, there was a span of 19 bases. Germline values: CDR1 MDHEN, CDR2 SYDVKM. This CDR3 contains 15 residues. This chain's CDR3 is CASSATSPSVDEQYF. CDR3 nucleotides: TGTGCCAGCAGTGCTACTAGCCCATCCGTGGACGAGCAGTACTTC.

The genes are TRBV2 and TRBJ2-5, with TRBD2 as a possible D gene (5 bases). The J call may be in error: the DNA end matches TRBJ2-7 better. The germline V gene encodes CDR1 SNHLY and CDR2 FYNNEI. There are 13 residues in the CDR3. This chain's CDR3 is CASSVGDGYEQYF. CDR3 bases: TGTGCCAGCAGTGTCGGGGATGGCTACGAGCAGTACTTC.

J is TRBJ2-7 and V is TRBV5-1; D is unclear. From germline, CDR1 is SGHRS and CDR2 YFSETQ. The CDR3 is 13 amino acids. V lost 0 bases and J lost 2, with 6 bases in between. The DNA of the CDR3 is TGCGCCAGCAGCTTGGACATTGCCTACGAGCAGTACTTC. Amino acids: CASSLDIAYEQYF.

The chain couples TRBV7-9 to TRBJ1-1; tentatively, D is TRBD1 (6 bases). Germline loops: CDR1 SEHNR, CDR2 FQNEAQ (reference sequence). The CDR3 has 13 residues. V lost 4 bases and J 0 bases, leaving 6 bases between the germline ends. The CDR3 region is CASSSGVNTEAFF. The CDR3 DNA is TGTGCCAGCAGCTCAGGGGTGAACACTGAAGCTTTCTTT.

This clone was seen once. V gene TRBV6-1 combines with J gene TRBJ2-7, with 10 positions matching TRBD2. The ends lost 3 bases at V and 6 bases at J; junction bases unmatched: 11. Germline V gene sequence: CDR1 MNHNS, CDR2 SASEGT. This CDR3 has 16 residues. CDR3 loop: CASSDEWPSGSAEQYF. The CDR3 DNA sequence: TGTGCCAGCAGTGATGAGTGGCCTAGCGGGAGTGCCGAGCAGTACTTC.

A few counts support this clone. The rearrangement links TRBV28 to TRBJ2-2; no clear D. CDR3 length: 15 residues. V lost 3 bases and J 0 bases, leaving 8 bases between the germline ends. Germline values: CDR1 MDHEN, CDR2 SYDVKM. The CDR3 bases are TGTGCCAGCAGTTTGCCGGGTTCGAACACCGGGGAGCTGTTTTTT. It yields the protein CASSLPGSNTGELFF.

The rearrangement uses TRBV5-1 and TRBJ2-2; unclear D gene. The CDR3 is made up of 16 amino acids. Germline-derived CDR1 and CDR2 are SGHRS and YFSETQ. Trimming shortened V by 5 bases and J by 0 bases, and 14 bases separated the two germline ends. CDR3 DNA sequence: TGCGCCAGCAGGTCGGGTAAACTTACGAACACCGGGGAGCTGTTTTTT. This translates into CASRSGKLTNTGELFF.

V usage is TRBV2 and J usage is TRBJ2-4; TRBD1 might be the D (5 bases). V lost 5 bases to trimming and J lost 6 bases, with 14 bases between them. There are 14 residues in the CDR3. Germline-derived CDR1 and CDR2 are SNHLY and FYNNEI. CDR3 nucleotides: TGTGCCAGCAGTCCCCGCAGACAGTCAAACATTCAGTACTTC. It is translated as CASSPRRQSNIQYF.

V gene TRBV4-1 combines with J gene TRBJ1-6; D might be TRBD1 (5 bases). V lost 1 base, J lost 5 bases, and 9 bases lay in between. This CDR3 contains 15 residues. Germline V lookup: CDR1 MGHRA, CDR2 YSYEKL. CDR3 residues: CASSQVGVDNSPLHF. Here the CDR3 DNA reads TGCGCCAGCAGCCAAGTAGGGGTAGATAATTCACCCCTCCACTTT.

The V call is TRBV11-2, the J call TRBJ2-7; D is undetermined. This CDR3 spans 14 amino acids. Trimming removed 1 base from V and 1 base from J, with 8 bases in between. Per germline, CDR1 SGHAT and CDR2 FQNNGV. The CDR3 loop is CASSLGGRSYEQYF. CDR3 nucleotides: TGTGCCAGCAGCTTAGGTGGCAGGTCCTACGAGCAGTACTTC.

V gene TRBV2 combines with J gene TRBJ1-4; TRBD1 might be the D (6 bases). V dropped 6 bases and J dropped 2 bases, with 10 bases sitting between them. Germline V gene data show CDR1 as SNHLY and CDR2 as FYNNEI. The length of the CDR3 is 14 residues. The CDR3 DNA reads as TGTGCCAGCAGCGGACAGCTCACTAATGAAAAACTGTTTTTT. Translation: CASSGQLTNEKLFF.

In this sample, this clone turned up a few times. The chain links TRBV5-1 to TRBJ2-7, with 11 bases lining up with TRBD2. Per germline, CDR1 SGHRS and CDR2 YFSETQ. The CDR3 runs 15 residues. V was pared by 0 bases and J by 4 bases, with 3 bases of the junction left unmatched. CDR3 region: CASSLGPSGGYEQYF. CDR3 DNA: TGCGCCAGCAGCTTGGGGCCTAGCGGGGGGTACGAGCAGTACTTC.

The rearrangement links TRBV5-1 to TRBJ2-2; 7 bases agree with TRBD1. In germline, CDR1 is SGHRS, CDR2 YFSETQ. Germline trimming cut 0 bases from V and 2 bases from J; bases unmatched to any gene: 4. The CDR3 has 16 amino acids. CDR3 region: CASSLVGTVNTGELFF. As DNA, the CDR3 is TGCGCCAGCAGCTTGGTTGGGACAGTAAACACCGGGGAGCTGTTTTTT.

This chain links TRBV6-5 with TRBJ1-5; D possibly corresponds to TRBD1 (6 bases). The V end lost 0 bases, the J end lost 5 bases, and 14 bases lay between the germline ends. The V gene's germline CDR1 is MNHEY and CDR2 SVGAGI. The CDR3 totals 16 residues. CDR3 nucleotides: TGTGCCAGCAGTTACTCGAGTACAGGGACGCATCAGCCCCAGCATTTT. Its protein is CASSYSSTGTHQPQHF.

This chain connects TRBV19 to TRBJ1-5, with 8 bases matching TRBD1. This CDR3 has 15 residues. V trimming: 7 bases; J trimming: 4 bases; junction bases outside the gene matches: 9. CDR1 and CDR2 (germline): LNHDA, SQIVND (reference sequence). CDR3 coding DNA: TGTGCCAGTAACGACCGGGACAGGCTGAATCAGCCCCAGCATTTT. Its protein is CASNDRDRLNQPQHF.

This clone was seen only once. The CDR3 loop reads CASSVRGDTQYF. DNA of the CDR3: TGTGCCAGCAGCGTCCGGGGGGATACGCAGTATTTT. The gene calls are TRBV11-3 and TRBJ2-3; TRBD2 might be the D (6 bases). There are 12 residues in the CDR3. Trimming stripped 5 bases from V and 6 bases from J, with 9 bases between. CDR1 and CDR2 (germline): SGHNT, YENEEA.

J is TRBJ2-1 and V is TRBV30; TRBD2 matches at 11 bases. Germline assignment: CDR1 GTSNPN and CDR2 SVGIG (reference sequence). Losses at the gene ends were 4 bases for V and 8 bases for J; bases not matched to a gene: 7. This CDR3 contains 14 residues. The CDR3 DNA follows: TGTGCCTGGAATAGCGGGGGGGTTCGCGATGAGCAGTTCTTC. Its protein is CAWNSGGVRDEQFF.

This clone occurred once. This same CDR3 is encoded by further DNA sequences in the sample. The chain combines TRBV9 with TRBJ2-7; 10 nucleotides align to TRBD1. Germline V gives CDR1 SGDLS, CDR2 YYNGEE. After removal of 4 bases from V and 2 bases from J, the junction contained 3 bases not matched to a gene. This CDR3 is built from 14 residues. The CDR3 loop is CASSIGQGAYEQYF. The CDR3 DNA sequence: TGTGCCAGCAGCATTGGACAGGGGGCCTACGAGCAGTACTTC.

This chain links TRBV19 with TRBJ1-3; D is uncertain. The CDR3 length is 17 residues. V was pared by 6 bases and J by 4 bases, with 22 bases between. Looked up from germline, CDR1 is LNHDA and CDR2 is SQIVND (reference sequence). The CDR3 nucleotides are TGTGCCAGTAGCAACCCAGGTGTTGGCCGGCAGGGAAACACCATATATTTT. It translates to CASSNPGVGRQGNTIYF.